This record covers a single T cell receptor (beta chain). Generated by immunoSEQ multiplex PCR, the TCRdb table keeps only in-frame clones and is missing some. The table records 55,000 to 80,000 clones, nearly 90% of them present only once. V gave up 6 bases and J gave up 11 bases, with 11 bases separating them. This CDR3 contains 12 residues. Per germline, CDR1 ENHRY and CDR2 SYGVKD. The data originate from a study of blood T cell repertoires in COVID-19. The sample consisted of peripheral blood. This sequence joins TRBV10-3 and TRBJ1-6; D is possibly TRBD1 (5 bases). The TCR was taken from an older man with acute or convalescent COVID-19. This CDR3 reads CAISPRGAPLHF. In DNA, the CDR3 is TGTGCCATCAGCCCGCGGGGCGCACCCCTCCACTTT.